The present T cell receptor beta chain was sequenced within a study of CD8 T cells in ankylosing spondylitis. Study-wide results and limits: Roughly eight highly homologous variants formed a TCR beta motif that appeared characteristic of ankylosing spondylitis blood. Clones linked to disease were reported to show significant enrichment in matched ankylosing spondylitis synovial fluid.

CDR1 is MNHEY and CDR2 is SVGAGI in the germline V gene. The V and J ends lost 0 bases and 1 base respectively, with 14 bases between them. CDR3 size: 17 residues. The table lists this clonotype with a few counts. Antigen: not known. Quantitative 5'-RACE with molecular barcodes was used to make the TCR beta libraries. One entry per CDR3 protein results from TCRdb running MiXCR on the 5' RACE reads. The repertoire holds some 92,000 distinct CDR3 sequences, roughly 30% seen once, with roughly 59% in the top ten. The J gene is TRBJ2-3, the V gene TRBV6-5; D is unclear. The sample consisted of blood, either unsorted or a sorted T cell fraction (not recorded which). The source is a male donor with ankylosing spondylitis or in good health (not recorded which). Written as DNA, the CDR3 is TGTGCCAGCAGTTACTCGATCTTGACTGGTGGCACAGATACGCAGTATTTT. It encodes CASSYSILTGGTDTQYF.